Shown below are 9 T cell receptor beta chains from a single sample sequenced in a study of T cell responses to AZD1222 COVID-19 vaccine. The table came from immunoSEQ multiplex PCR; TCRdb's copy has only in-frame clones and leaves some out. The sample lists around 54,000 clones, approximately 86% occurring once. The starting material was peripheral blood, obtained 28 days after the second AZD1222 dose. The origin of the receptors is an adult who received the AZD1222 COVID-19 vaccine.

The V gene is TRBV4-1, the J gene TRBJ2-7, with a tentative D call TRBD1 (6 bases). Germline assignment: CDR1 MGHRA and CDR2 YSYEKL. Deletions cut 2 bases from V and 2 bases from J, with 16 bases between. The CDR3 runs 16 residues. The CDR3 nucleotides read TGCGCCAGCAGCCAAACATCAGGGAACAGGGCCTACGAGCAGTACTTC. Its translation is CASSQTSGNRAYEQYF.

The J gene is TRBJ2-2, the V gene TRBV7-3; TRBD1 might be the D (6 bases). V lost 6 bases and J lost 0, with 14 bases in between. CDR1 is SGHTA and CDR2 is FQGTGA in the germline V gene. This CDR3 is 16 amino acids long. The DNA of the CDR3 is TGTGCCAGCAGATTAGGGGGACACGCGAACACCGGGGAGCTGTTTTTT. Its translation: CASRLGGHANTGELFF.

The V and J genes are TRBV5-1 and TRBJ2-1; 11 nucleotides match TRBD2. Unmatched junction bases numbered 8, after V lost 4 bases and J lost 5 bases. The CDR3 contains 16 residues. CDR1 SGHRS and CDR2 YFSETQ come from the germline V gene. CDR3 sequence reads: CASSGPDSGGDNEQFF. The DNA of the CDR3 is TGCGCCAGCAGCGGGCCCGATAGCGGGGGGGACAATGAGCAGTTCTTC.

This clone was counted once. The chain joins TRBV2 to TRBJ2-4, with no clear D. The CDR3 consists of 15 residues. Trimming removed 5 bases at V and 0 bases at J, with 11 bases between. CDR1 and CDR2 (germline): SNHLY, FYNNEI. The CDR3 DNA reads TGTGCCAGCAGTTCATCGCAGGTAGCCAAAAACATTCAGTACTTC. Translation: CASSSSQVAKNIQYF.

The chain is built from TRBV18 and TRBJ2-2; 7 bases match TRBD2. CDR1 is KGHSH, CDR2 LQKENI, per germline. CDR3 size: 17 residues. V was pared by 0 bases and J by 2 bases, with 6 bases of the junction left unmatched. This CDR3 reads CASSPPLGGLNTGELFF. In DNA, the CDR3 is TGTGCCAGCTCACCACCCCTCGGGGGGTTAAACACCGGGGAGCTGTTTTTT. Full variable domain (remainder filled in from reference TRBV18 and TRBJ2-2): NAGVMQNPRHLVRRRGQEARLRCSPMKGHSHVYWYRQLPEEGLKFMVYLQKENIIDESGMPKERFSAEFPKEGPSILRIQQVVRGDSAAYFCASSPPLGGLNTGELFFGEGSRLTVL.

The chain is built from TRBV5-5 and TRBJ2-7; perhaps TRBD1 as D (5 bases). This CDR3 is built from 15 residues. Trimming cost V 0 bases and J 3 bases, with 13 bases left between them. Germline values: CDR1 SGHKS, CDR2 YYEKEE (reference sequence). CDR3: CASSLGPGQHYEQYF. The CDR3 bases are TGTGCCAGCAGCTTGGGTCCCGGACAACACTACGAGCAGTACTTC.

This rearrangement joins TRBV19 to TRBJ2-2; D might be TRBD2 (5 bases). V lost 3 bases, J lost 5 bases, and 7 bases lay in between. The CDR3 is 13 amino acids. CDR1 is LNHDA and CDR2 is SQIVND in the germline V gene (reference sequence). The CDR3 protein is CASSIAGTGELFF. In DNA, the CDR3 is TGTGCCAGTAGTATTGCGGGTACCGGGGAGCTGTTTTTT.

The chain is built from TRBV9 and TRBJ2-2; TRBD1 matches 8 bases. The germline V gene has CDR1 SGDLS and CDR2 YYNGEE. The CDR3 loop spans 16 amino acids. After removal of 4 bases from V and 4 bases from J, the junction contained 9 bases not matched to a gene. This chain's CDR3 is CASSPRTGLSTGELFF. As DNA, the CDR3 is TGTGCCAGCAGCCCCCGGACAGGGTTGTCCACCGGGGAGCTGTTTTTT.

The CDR3 region is CASKMGLAGGGEQFF. For the CDR3, the DNA is TGTGCCAGTAAAATGGGACTAGCGGGAGGCGGTGAGCAGTTCTTC. The V call is TRBV6-5, the J call TRBJ2-1; 15 bases line up with TRBD2. The CDR3 is made up of 15 amino acids. The V gene's germline CDR1 is MNHEY and CDR2 SVGAGI. Trimming cost V 9 bases and J 9 bases; bases outside gene matches: 9.